The sequence of this TCR beta chain was determined in a study of T cells in Graves' hyperthyroidism and ophthalmopathy. The study's findings and limits: Among clonotypes expanded in thyroid above 0.001, most were also found in blood. The model forecast ophthalmopathy, anticipating it by a median about 7 months before onset.

This clonotype was found many times. Its specificity is not known. Criteria for exclusion of patients were uncontrolled infection, other autoimmune disease, pregnancy or lactation. Researchers took RNA transcripts and amplified the TCR beta CDR3 regions from them. The HTBI primer set served for first-round RT-PCR of the TCR CDR3. One entry per CDR3 protein, called by TCRdb with MiXCR from the multiplex PCR reads. The sample has roughly 510,000 distinct CDR3 sequences; 35% to 50% are singletons. This receptor was taken from an adult woman with Graves' disease, either hyperthyroidism or ophthalmopathy (not recorded which). The sample taken for sequencing was peripheral blood or thyroid tissue (not recorded which).

CDR3 nucleotides: TGTGCCAGCAGCTCACTCCTGAACACCGGGGAGCTGTTTTTT. It yields the protein CASSSLLNTGELFF. The genes are TRBV7-8 and TRBJ2-2; D not resolved. V lost 4 bases, J lost 1 base, and 7 bases lay in between. The CDR3 consists of 14 residues. Germline CDR1 reads SGHVS; CDR2 reads FQNEAQ.